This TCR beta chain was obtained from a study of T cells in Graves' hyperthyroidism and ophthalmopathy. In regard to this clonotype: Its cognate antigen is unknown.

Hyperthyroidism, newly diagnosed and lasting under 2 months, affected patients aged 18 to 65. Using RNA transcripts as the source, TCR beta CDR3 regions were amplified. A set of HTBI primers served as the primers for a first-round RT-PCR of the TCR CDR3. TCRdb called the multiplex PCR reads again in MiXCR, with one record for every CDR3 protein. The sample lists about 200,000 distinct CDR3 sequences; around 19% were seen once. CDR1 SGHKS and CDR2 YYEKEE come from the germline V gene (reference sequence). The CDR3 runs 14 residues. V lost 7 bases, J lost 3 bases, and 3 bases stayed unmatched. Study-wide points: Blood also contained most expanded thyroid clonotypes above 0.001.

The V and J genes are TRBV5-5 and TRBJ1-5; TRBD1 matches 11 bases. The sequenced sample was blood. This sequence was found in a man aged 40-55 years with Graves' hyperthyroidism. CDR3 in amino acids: CASGTGGNNQPQHF. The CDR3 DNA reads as TGTGCCAGCGGGACAGGGGGGAACAATCAGCCCCAGCATTTT.